These T cell receptor beta chains were read from a single sample in a study of T cell responses to AZD1222 COVID-19 vaccine. Repertoires were generated with immunoSEQ multiplex PCR, while TCRdb's copy carries only in-frame clones and drops some. The sample holds around 100,000 clones, about 87% seen once. Sequences were derived from peripheral blood, sampled on day 0 of AZD1222 vaccination. These receptors were collected from an adult in good health. Each CDR3 is given with its conserved first and last residue. Each record gives: D gene, V gene, clone size, J gene, CDR3 protein, CDR3 DNA. A D gene is named only where the DNA matches it firmly. Size tells how often a clone was seen (once, few, many) or the class of an expanded clone, and some rows leave it out.

>TRBD2|TRBV5-5|.|TRBJ2-2
CASSLESGITGELFF
TGTGCCAGCAGCTTGGAAAGCGGGATTACCGGGGAGCTGTTTTTT
>TRBD1|TRBV4-3|.|TRBJ1-6
CASSQEDRGQSPLHF
TGCGCCAGCAGCCAAGAGGACAGGGGGCAATCACCCCTCCACTTT
>.|TRBV4-3|.|TRBJ2-7
CASSRVLGDTYEQYF
TGCGCCAGCAGCCGAGTCTTAGGGGACACATACGAGCAGTACTTC
>TRBD1|TRBV6-2/TRBV6-3|.|TRBJ1-2
CASSYLGQGAPSGYTF
TGTGCCAGCAGTTACTTGGGACAGGGGGCGCCTTCTGGCTACACCTTC
>.|TRBV10-2|.|TRBJ1-1
CASSESGPQEAFF
TGCGCCAGCAGTGAGTCAGGGCCCCAAGAAGCTTTCTTT
>.|TRBV19|.|TRBJ1-1
CASSPQVPPEAFF
TGTGCCAGTAGTCCACAGGTCCCACCTGAAGCTTTCTTT
>.|TRBV19|.|TRBJ2-3
CASSAARTDTQYF
TGTGCCAGTAGTGCCGCTAGAACAGATACGCAGTATTTT
>TRBD1|TRBV6-4|once|TRBJ2-2
CASSDQGQGTGELFF
TGTGCCAGCAGTGACCAAGGACAGGGCACCGGGGAGCTGTTTTTT
>.|TRBV19|.|TRBJ1-1
CASSIDQGGAFF
TGTGCCAGTAGTATAGACCAGGGTGGAGCTTTCTTT
>.|TRBV5-1|.|TRBJ2-3
CASSLGGIGGTDTQYF
TGCGCCAGCAGCTTGGGAGGGATCGGAGGCACAGATACGCAGTATTTT
>.|TRBV15|.|TRBJ1-2
CATSRDQANYGYTF
TGTGCCACCAGCAGAGATCAGGCTAACTATGGCTACACCTTC
>TRBD1|TRBV18|.|TRBJ1-1
CASSPPTGGQANTEAFF
TGTGCCAGCTCACCTCCGACCGGGGGACAGGCGAATACTGAAGCTTTCTTT
>.|TRBV6-2/TRBV6-3|once|TRBJ2-3
CASSSGDGADTQYF
TGTGCCAGCAGTTCGGGAGATGGGGCAGATACGCAGTATTTT
>TRBD2|TRBV7-2|.|TRBJ2-5
CASSSGALAGKGETQYF
TGTGCCAGCAGCTCAGGGGCTCTAGCGGGGAAGGGAGAGACCCAGTACTTC
>.|TRBV24-1|once|TRBJ1-1
CATSDSGTQKAFF
TGTGCCACCAGTGATTCCGGGACCCAGAAAGCTTTCTTT
>.|TRBV25-1|.|TRBJ1-1
CASSGAGGVNTEAFF
TGTGCCAGCAGTGGGGCGGGAGGGGTGAACACTGAAGCTTTCTTT
>.|TRBV28|.|TRBJ1-1
CASSYRTAVNTEAFF
TGTGCCAGCAGTTACCGGACAGCCGTGAACACTGAAGCTTTCTTT
>.|TRBV18|.|TRBJ1-1
CASSPDRQVWTEAFF
TGTGCCAGCTCACCAGATCGACAGGTTTGGACTGAAGCTTTCTTT
>TRBD1|TRBV7-2|.|TRBJ1-4
CASSQGTGNEKLFF
TGTGCCAGCAGCCAGGGGACAGGGAATGAAAAACTGTTTTTT
>.|TRBV27|.|TRBJ1-2
CASSLYSGTDLYGYTF
TGTGCCAGCAGTTTATACTCCGGGACGGACCTCTATGGCTACACCTTC
>TRBD1|TRBV24-1|.|TRBJ1-2
CATSERGQALRGYTF
TGTGCCACCAGTGAGAGAGGACAGGCCCTCAGGGGCTACACCTTC
>.|TRBV11-3|few|TRBJ1-1
CASSLGGQNTEAFF
TGTGCCAGCAGCTTAGGGGGACAGAACACTGAAGCTTTCTTT
>TRBD2|TRBV4-3|few|TRBJ2-5
CASSQGPTSGGAPETQYF
TGCGCCAGCAGCCAAGGCCCCACTAGCGGGGGGGCCCCAGAGACCCAGTACTTC
>.|TRBV5-5|.|TRBJ1-5
CASSLMADSNQPQHF
TGTGCCAGCAGCTTGATGGCAGATAGCAATCAGCCCCAGCATTTT
>TRBD1|TRBV15|.|TRBJ1-2
CPTTTRQGSPYGYTF
TGTCCCACCACCACACGACAGGGGAGTCCCTATGGCTACACCTTC
>TRBD2|TRBV10-3|.|TRBJ2-1
CATQLGLAGIEQFF
TGTGCCACGCAATTGGGACTAGCGGGAATTGAGCAGTTCTTC
>.|TRBV5-1|.|TRBJ2-2
CASSLLPVANTGELFF
TGCGCCAGCAGCTTGCTACCCGTGGCGAACACCGGGGAGCTGTTTTTT
>TRBD1|TRBV5-1|.|TRBJ1-2
CASSSGQGASHGYTF
TGCGCCAGCAGCTCCGGACAGGGGGCGAGTCATGGCTACACCTTC
>TRBD1|TRBV6-5|few|TRBJ1-1
CASSLNRGLSEAFF
TGTGCCAGCAGTCTTAACAGGGGGCTAAGTGAAGCTTTCTTT
>.|TRBV7-9|.|TRBJ2-3
CASSLVGGLDTQYF
TGTGCCAGCAGCTTAGTGGGGGGGCTAGATACGCAGTATTTT
>TRBD1|TRBV7-8|once|TRBJ1-3
CASSPLQGLSSGNTIYF
TGTGCCAGCAGCCCGTTACAGGGGCTAAGCTCTGGAAACACCATATATTTT
>.|TRBV3-1/TRBV3-2|.|TRBJ1-4
CASSPGSTNEKLFF
TGTGCCAGCAGTCCGGGATCAACTAATGAAAAACTGTTTTTT
>TRBD1|TRBV7-8|.|TRBJ2-7
CASSKQGADEQYF
TGTGCCAGCAGTAAACAGGGGGCCGACGAGCAGTACTTC
>.|TRBV15|.|TRBJ1-1
CATSRDQATPEAFF
TGTGCCACCAGCAGAGATCAAGCAACCCCTGAAGCTTTCTTT
>.|TRBV2|.|TRBJ2-7
CASSEAGEGVYEQYF
TGTGCCAGCAGTGAAGCGGGAGAGGGAGTCTACGAGCAGTACTTC
>.|TRBV29-1|.|TRBJ2-1
CSVDFGSRNEQFF
TGCAGCGTTGATTTTGGCAGCAGGAATGAGCAGTTCTTC
>.|TRBV6-5|.|TRBJ1-2
CASSPRTANYGYTF
TGTGCCAGCAGCCCCAGGACAGCTAACTATGGCTACACCTTC
>TRBD1|TRBV7-9|.|TRBJ1-5
CASSFGGGGNQPQHF
TGTGCCAGCAGCTTCGGAGGGGGCGGCAATCAGCCCCAGCATTTT
>.|TRBV7-3|.|TRBJ1-6
CASSRSPGILPLHF
TGTGCCAGCAGCCGATCTCCAGGGATTCTGCCCCTCCACTTT
>.|TRBV28|few|TRBJ1-5
CASRTVGQPQHF
TGTGCCAGCAGAACTGTCGGTCAGCCCCAGCATTTT
>.|TRBV4-1|.|TRBJ1-2
CASSQGADYGYTF
TGCGCCAGCAGCCAAGGGGCAGACTATGGCTACACCTTC
>TRBD2|TRBV6-6|.|TRBJ2-7
CASRGTSAAYEQYF
TGTGCCAGCAGAGGGACTAGCGCAGCCTACGAGCAGTACTTC
>.|TRBV30|.|TRBJ2-3
CAWRPGRGGDTQYF
TGTGCCTGGAGACCCGGGAGAGGGGGAGATACGCAGTATTTT
>.|TRBV27|.|TRBJ2-7
CASSPPTRFYEQYF
TGTGCCAGCAGTCCCCCGACACGTTTCTACGAGCAGTACTTC
>.|TRBV11-2|.|TRBJ2-6
CASSLPGANVLTF
TGTGCCAGCAGCCTTCCTGGGGCCAACGTCCTGACTTTC